What follows is one T cell receptor (beta chain) and its context. Its specificity is not known. The data derive from a study of blood T cells in healthy people across ages. Broader study findings: Diversity estimates drawn from one million T cells were deemed underestimates.

Combining a sample-barcoded 5' primer with a J-beta primer mix, a second PCR ran for 7 to 11 cycles. One entry per CDR3 protein, called by TCRdb with MiXCR from the 5' RACE reads. The sample has around 690,000 distinct CDR3 sequences; approximately 59% are singletons. Germline V CDR1 and CDR2: DFQATT, SNEGSKA (reference sequence). Trimming cost V 6 bases and J 8 bases, with 10 bases left between them. The CDR3 spans 10 residues. Sequenced: blood. The sequence was collected from a man aged 55-75 years in good health. The V and J genes are TRBV20-1 and TRBJ1-2, with a weak D call TRBD1 (5 bases). The CDR3 sequence: CSAGRGGYTF. The CDR3 DNA is TGCAGTGCGGGTCGGGGGGGCTACACCTTC.